This TCR beta chain was sequenced for a study of T cell responses to AZD1222 COVID-19 vaccine. Study background: Pooled samples include second doses given at about 4 or 12 weeks.

Findings and caveats of the study: Clonal diversity was possibly underestimated, and white British individuals and females predominated among donors. Seropositive at baseline were only a handful of AZD1222 recipients.

A word on this clone: Its antigen is unknown.

Germline assignment: CDR1 KGHSH and CDR2 LQKENI. The trim removed 4 bases at V and 5 bases at J, leaving 5 bases unmatched. The CDR3 loop spans 15 amino acids. Assay: immunoSEQ multiplex PCR; the TCRdb copy retains only in-frame clones and omits some. The table includes around 100,000 clones, about nine tenths detected once. V and J are TRBV18 and TRBJ1-4; 9 nucleotides align to TRBD1. The TCR was taken from an adult in good health. Specimen: peripheral blood, collected on day 0 of AZD1222 vaccination. In nucleotides, the CDR3 is TGTGCCAGCTCACTGACCGGGACAGGGAATGAAAAACTGTTTTTT. Amino acid sequence: CASSLTGTGNEKLFF.